Following are 20 T cell receptor beta chains from one sample sequenced in a study of identical twins. Each CDR3 protein gets one entry after TCRdb re-called the 5' RACE reads with MiXCR. The sample includes 550,000 to 700,000 distinct CDR3 sequences, 9.6% seen only once; the top ten take 2.5% to 3.5%. This sample also belongs to another study, concerning yellow fever vaccine responses in identical twins.

The sequenced sample consisted of PBMCs. These receptors were obtained from a woman younger than 35 in good health.

The chain links TRBV24-1 to TRBJ2-7, with no clear D. Germline values: CDR1 KGHDR, CDR2 SFDVKD. The CDR3 covers 12 residues. V was cut by 4 bases and J by 3 bases, with 6 bases left in between. The CDR3 bases are TGTGCCACCAGTGAGGGCAGCTACGAGCAGTACTTC. Protein sequence: CATSEGSYEQYF.

This clonotype was detected only a few times. The chain uses TRBV30 and TRBJ2-3, with TRBD2 matching over 8 bases. Germline CDR1 reads GTSNPN; CDR2 reads SVGIG (reference sequence). The V gene end was trimmed by 5 bases and the J gene end by 0 bases; junction bases not matched to a gene: 7. The CDR3 is 15 residues long. CDR3 in amino acids: CAWGGGTSSTDTQYF. The CDR3 nucleotides are TGTGCCTGGGGCGGGGGGACCTCTAGCACAGATACGCAGTATTTT.

This clonotype has ten or more counts. The chain carries TRBV7-2 and TRBJ2-2; a possible D gene is TRBD1 (6 bases). V lost 4 bases and J lost 8, with 11 bases in between. The germline gives CDR1 SGHTA, CDR2 FQGNSA. This CDR3 has 13 amino acids. The CDR3 sequence: CASSYARGGELFF. CDR3 sequence (DNA): TGTGCCAGCAGCTACGCAAGGGGGGGGGAGCTGTTTTTT.

The chain has TRBV3-1 and TRBJ2-2; D call uncertain. The V end lost 7 bases, the J end lost 0 bases, and 12 bases lay between the germline ends. Germline CDR1 is LGHDT and CDR2 is YNNKEL (reference sequence). The CDR3 is 15 residues long. The chain's CDR3 is CASTLDLANTGELFF. In DNA form, the CDR3 reads TGTGCCAGCACCTTAGACTTAGCGAACACCGGGGAGCTGTTTTTT.

This clonotype occurred many times. This chain links TRBV10-3 with TRBJ2-7; tentative D call: TRBD2 (6 bases). CDR3 length: 14 residues. The germline gives CDR1 ENHRY, CDR2 SYGVKD. V lost 2 bases, J lost 2 bases, and 10 bases lay in between. CDR3 DNA: TGTGCCATCAGTGAGGACGGGAGAACCTACGAGCAGTACTTC. Its translation: CAISEDGRTYEQYF.

The genes are TRBV15 and TRBJ2-4; D may be TRBD1 or TRBD2 (5 bases each). Trimming took off 0 bases at V and 0 bases at J, with 12 bases between the two ends. The CDR3 has 17 residues. The germline gives CDR1 LNHNV, CDR2 YYDKDF (reference sequence). Here the CDR3 reads CATSRDHEGLAKNIQYF. CDR3 bases: TGTGCCACCAGCAGAGATCATGAGGGGCTAGCCAAAAACATTCAGTACTTC.

The chain is built from TRBV11-2 and TRBJ1-5, with a weak D call TRBD1 (6 bases). The V and J ends lost 4 bases and 6 bases respectively, with 10 bases between them. Germline V gene lookup returns CDR1 SGHAT and CDR2 FQNNGV. The CDR3 length is 13 residues. The DNA for the CDR3 is TGTGCCAGCAGCTCAAAGGGGGGTCAGCCCCAGCATTTT. Its translation is CASSSKGGQPQHF.

This clonotype showed up many times. This chain connects TRBV28 to TRBJ2-6, with 7 bases matching TRBD1. V shed 5 bases, J shed 0 bases, and the junction held 13 bases outside the gene matches. The CDR3 spans 19 residues. Germline V CDR1 and CDR2: MDHEN, SYDVKM. The CDR3 loop is CASSLPGTAEPSGANVLTF. The DNA for the CDR3 is TGTGCCAGCAGTCTCCCCGGGACAGCGGAACCCTCTGGGGCCAACGTCCTGACTTTC.

The genes are TRBV21-1 and TRBJ2-2; the table's D call, TRBD1, was not checked against the DNA. TRBV21-1 is listed as a pseudogene. The CDR3 length is 19 residues. DNA of the CDR3: TGTGCCAGCAGCAAAGCGGTCCTAGGGACCCAGCTGAACACCGGGGAGCTGTTTTTT. Its protein is CASSKAVLGTQLNTGELFF.

The sample holds many counts of this clonotype. The chain links TRBV10-3 to TRBJ2-2; D may correspond to TRBD1 or TRBD2 (5 bases each). The CDR3 consists of 19 residues. The germline CDR1 and CDR2 sequences are ENHRY and SYGVKD. V was trimmed by 6 bases and J by 0 bases, leaving 23 bases between them. CDR3 sequence reads: CAISPMRTGTSANTGELFF. In DNA, the CDR3 is TGTGCCATCAGCCCTATGCGGACCGGGACCAGTGCGAACACCGGGGAGCTGTTTTTT.

There are a few counts of this clonotype. The chain has TRBV7-8 and TRBJ2-2; 9 positions match TRBD1. The CDR3 length is 16 residues. J gave up 7 bases and V 0 bases, and 6 bases lay outside the gene matches. Germline V gene sequence: CDR1 SGHVS, CDR2 FQNEAQ. The CDR3 protein is CASSLAGQGKVGELFF. CDR3 bases: TGTGCCAGCAGCTTAGCGGGACAGGGTAAAGTCGGGGAGCTGTTTTTT.

In this sample, this clonotype turned up a few times. The V call is TRBV27, the J call TRBJ2-7; D perhaps matches TRBD2 (5 bases). CDR3 length: 15 residues. Germline-derived CDR1 and CDR2 are MNHEY and SMNVEV (reference sequence). V lost 2 bases to trimming and J lost 5 bases, with 16 bases between them. The CDR3 nucleotides read TGTGCCAGCAGTTTACAAACACACGGGGTCGACGAGCAGTACTTC. This sequence encodes CASSLQTHGVDEQYF.

The rearrangement links TRBV3-1 to TRBJ2-5; weak D call: TRBD1 (5 bases). The CDR3 runs 15 residues. Germline lookup yields CDR1 LGHDT and CDR2 YNNKEL (reference sequence). V lost 3 bases to trimming and J lost 0 bases, with 11 bases between them. The CDR3 sequence: CASSQATEYQETQYF. DNA for the CDR3: TGTGCCAGCAGCCAGGCGACAGAGTACCAAGAGACCCAGTACTTC.

The gene calls are TRBV7-6 and TRBJ2-7, with no clear D. This CDR3 region has 13 residues. Germline CDR1 and CDR2: SGHVS and FNYEAQ. Between the trimmed V and J ends, which lost 5 bases and 5 bases, there was a span of 13 bases. CDR3 DNA: TGTGCCAGCAGCCAGGTCGGAATCAACGAGCAGTACTTC. The encoded protein is CASSQVGINEQYF.

This clonotype was counted a few times. The rearrangement joins TRBV7-8 to TRBJ2-5; D perhaps matches TRBD1 (5 bases). This CDR3 contains 15 residues. V was pared by 1 base and J by 5 bases, with 14 bases between. The germline V gene encodes CDR1 SGHVS and CDR2 FQNEAQ. DNA of the CDR3: TGTGCCAGCAGCTTAGGACCAGGGTTAGGCGAGACCCAGTACTTC. Its translation: CASSLGPGLGETQYF.

This clonotype was observed many times. This chain uses TRBV7-2 with TRBJ1-6; D gene ambiguous. Germline V gene sequence: CDR1 SGHTA, CDR2 FQGNSA. CDR3 size: 14 residues. V lost 1 base and J lost 10, with 11 bases in between. The DNA for the CDR3 is TGTGCCAGCAGCTTAGGTTTCGACCAGTCACCCCTCCACTTT. Its translation: CASSLGFDQSPLHF.

This clonotype was detected only a few times. CDR3 DNA: TGTGCCAGCAGTGCCAACCCAGGGGTCACTGAAGCTTTCTTT. This gives the protein CASSANPGVTEAFF. This chain uses TRBV25-1 with TRBJ1-1; a weak D match, TRBD1 (6 bases). Trimming removed 4 bases from V and 4 bases from J, with 13 bases in between. This CDR3 spans 14 amino acids. Germline CDR1 is MGHDK and CDR2 is SYGVNS. Drawing the rest from reference TRBV25-1 and TRBJ1-1, the complete variable domain is EADIYQTPRYLVIGTGKKITLECSQTMGHDKMYWYQQDPGMELHLIHYSYGVNSTEKGDLSSESTVSRIRTEHFPLTLESARPSHTSQYLCASSANPGVTEAFFGQGTRLTVV.

This chain uses TRBV14 with TRBJ2-7; 8 nucleotides align to TRBD1. Germline V gene sequence: CDR1 SGHDN, CDR2 FVKESK. This CDR3 comprises 15 residues. V lost 4 bases to trimming and J lost 4 bases; unmatched junction nucleotides: 9. The CDR3 spells CASSRDRGLNYEQYF. The CDR3 DNA sequence: TGTGCCAGCAGCCGCGACAGGGGACTTAATTACGAGCAGTACTTC.

This rearrangement joins TRBV20-1 to TRBJ2-1; no firm D call. V lost 0 bases, J lost 0 bases, and 12 bases lay in between. The CDR3 length is 16 residues. From germline, CDR1 is DFQATT and CDR2 SNEGSKA (reference sequence). CDR3 DNA sequence: TGCAGTGCTAGAGAGTTCGCAAGAAGCTCCTACAATGAGCAGTTCTTC. Its protein product is CSAREFARSSYNEQFF.

The rearrangement links TRBV7-9 to TRBJ1-6, with 7 bases lining up with TRBD1. The CDR3 has 16 amino acids. V shed 2 bases and J 7 bases; nucleotides not matched to a gene: 8. The germline CDR1 and CDR2 sequences are SEHNR and FQNEAQ (reference sequence). For the CDR3, the DNA is TGTGCCAGCAGCTTATTTCCAGGACAGGAAAATTCACCCCTCCACTTT. It translates to CASSLFPGQENSPLHF. The complete variable domain, with remaining parts taken from reference TRBV7-9 and TRBJ1-6, reads DTGVSQNPRHKITKRGQNVTFRCDPISEHNRLYWYRQTLGQGPEFLTYFQNEAQLEKSRLLSDRFSAERPKGSFSTLEIQRTEQGDSAMYLCASSLFPGQENSPLHFGNGTRLTVT.